This T cell receptor beta chain is drawn from a study of blood T cell repertoires in COVID-19. Turning to the study itself: Both acute and convalescent COVID-19 samples were obtained from the United States, Italy and Spain.

The germline V gene encodes CDR1 SNHLY and CDR2 FYNNEI. The V end lost 5 bases, the J end lost 6 bases, and 13 bases lay between the germline ends. The CDR3 is 13 amino acids. The method was immunoSEQ multiplex PCR; TCRdb's version includes in-frame clones alone and lacks a portion of them. The sample records over 150,000 clones, 81% being singletons. This chain links TRBV2 with TRBJ2-5, with D perhaps TRBD1 (5 bases). The sequenced material came from peripheral blood. The clonotype originates from a woman at least 80 years old with COVID-19, enrolled during active disease. For the CDR3, the DNA is TGTGCCAGCAGTCCCCAGGGTTTGAAGACCCAGTACTTC. The encoded protein is CASSPQGLKTQYF.